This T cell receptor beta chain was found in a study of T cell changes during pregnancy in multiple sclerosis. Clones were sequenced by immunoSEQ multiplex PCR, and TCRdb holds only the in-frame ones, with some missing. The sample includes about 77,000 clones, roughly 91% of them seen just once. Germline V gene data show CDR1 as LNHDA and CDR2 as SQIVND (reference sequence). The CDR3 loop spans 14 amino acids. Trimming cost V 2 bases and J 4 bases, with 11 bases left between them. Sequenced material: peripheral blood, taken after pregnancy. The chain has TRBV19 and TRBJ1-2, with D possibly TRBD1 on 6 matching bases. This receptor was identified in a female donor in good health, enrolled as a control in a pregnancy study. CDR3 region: CASSITGQSYGYTF. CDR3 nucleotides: TGTGCCAGTAGTATAACCGGACAGAGCTATGGCTACACCTTC.